Reported below is one T cell receptor beta chain. This specimen belongs to a study of technical replicates of blood from a few donors. Profiled with immunoSEQ multiplex PCR; TCRdb holds only in-frame clones, not every one. The profile shows more than 90,000 clones, around 95% of them singletons. CDR3 length equals 18 residues. With 0 bases clipped from V and 6 bases from J, the junction kept 12 bases outside the gene matches. Germline V CDR1 and CDR2: LGHNA, YSLEER. This TCR was recovered from a human donor in good health. The V and J genes are TRBV4-3 and TRBJ2-1; 9 bases fit TRBD2. The material sequenced was T cells isolated from PBMCs. The CDR3, as DNA: TGCGCCAGCAGCCAAGATTGGGCTAGCGGGGCCGCTGGCAATGAGCAGTTCTTC. Amino acid sequence: CASSQDWASGAAGNEQFF.